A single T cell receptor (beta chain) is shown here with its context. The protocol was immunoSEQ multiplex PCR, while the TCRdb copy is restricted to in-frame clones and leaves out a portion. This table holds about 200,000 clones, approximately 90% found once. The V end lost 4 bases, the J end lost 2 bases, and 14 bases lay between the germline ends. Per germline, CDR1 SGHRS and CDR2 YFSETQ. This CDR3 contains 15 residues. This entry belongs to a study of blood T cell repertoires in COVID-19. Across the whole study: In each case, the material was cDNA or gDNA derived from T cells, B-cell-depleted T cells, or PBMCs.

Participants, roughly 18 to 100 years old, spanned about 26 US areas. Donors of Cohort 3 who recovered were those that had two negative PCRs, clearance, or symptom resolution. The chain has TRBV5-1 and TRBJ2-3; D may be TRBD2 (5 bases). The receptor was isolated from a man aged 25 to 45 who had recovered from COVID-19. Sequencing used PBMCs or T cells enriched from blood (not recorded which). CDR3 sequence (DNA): TGCGCCAGCAGCCCGGACTTATTTACCACAGATACGCAGTATTTT. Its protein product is CASSPDLFTTDTQYF.